The 15 T cell receptor beta chains below all came from one sample that was sequenced in a study of T cells in Graves' hyperthyroidism and ophthalmopathy. Using RNA transcripts as the source, TCR beta CDR3 regions were amplified. In the first-round RT-PCR of the TCR CDR3, the HTBI primer set was used. TCRdb re-called the multiplex PCR reads with MiXCR, one entry per CDR3 protein. The sample contains some 620,000 distinct CDR3 sequences, roughly 15% of which appear only once. The sample taken for sequencing was blood. The receptor set was obtained from a woman in her twenties or thirties with Graves' hyperthyroidism.

Only a few counts were recorded for this clonotype. The chain is built from TRBV3-1 and TRBJ1-4, with 8 bases matching TRBD1. CDR1 and CDR2 from the germline V gene are LGHDT and YNNKEL (reference sequence). The CDR3 is 16 residues long. The J segment lost 7 bases and the V segment lost 0 bases, leaving 7 bases of the junction unmatched. This CDR3 reads CASSQDRSRGLEKLFF. The CDR3 region has the DNA TGTGCCAGCAGCCAAGATAGAAGCAGGGGGCTTGAAAAACTGTTTTTT.

The genes are TRBV25-1 and TRBJ2-7; weak D call: TRBD2 (6 bases). CDR1 is MGHDK and CDR2 is SYGVNS in the germline V gene. V lost 3 bases and J lost 2, with 14 bases in between. This CDR3 spans 15 amino acids. CDR3 nucleotide sequence: TGTGCCAGCAGTGAGCAAGGAGGGCCCCCCTACGAGCAGTACTTC. It is translated as CASSEQGGPPYEQYF.

This clonotype was seen at least ten times. V gene TRBV27 combines with J gene TRBJ1-2; TRBD1 aligns across 8 bases. This CDR3 has 16 residues. CDR1 MNHEY and CDR2 SMNVEV come from the germline V gene (reference sequence). V was pared by 5 bases and J by 4 bases, with 12 bases of the junction left unmatched. This chain's CDR3 is CASSRMQQGVVYGYTF. As DNA, the CDR3 is TGTGCCAGCAGTCGGATGCAACAGGGGGTGGTCTATGGCTACACCTTC.

The J gene is TRBJ2-3, the V gene TRBV4-3, with TRBD2 as a possible D gene (5 bases). Germline assignment: CDR1 LGHNA and CDR2 YSLEER. The CDR3 contains 17 residues. V dropped 0 bases and J dropped 6 bases, with 19 bases sitting between them. Written as DNA, the CDR3 is TGCGCCAGCAGCCAAGAGGGTGGTCGGCAGCGCGGGGATACGCAGTATTTT. As protein: CASSQEGGRQRGDTQYF.

On this clonotype itself: At one end, the junction sequence differs from germline, possibly due to a read error. V is TRBV28 and J is TRBJ2-4, with D perhaps given as TRBD1 or TRBD2 (5 bases each). The CDR3 covers 17 residues. Per the germline V gene, CDR1 is MDHEN and CDR2 is SYDVKM. For the CDR3, the DNA is TGTGCCAGCAGTTTATCCCAGGGAGCCTTTGCCAAAAACATTCAGTGCTTC. Encoded protein: CASSLSQGAFAKNIQCF.

This clonotype was detected many times. The chain recombines TRBV18 with TRBJ1-5; TRBD1 might be the D (6 bases). Between the trimmed V and J ends, which lost 3 bases and 5 bases, there was a span of 11 bases. Looked up from germline, CDR1 is KGHSH and CDR2 is LQKENI. There are 14 residues in the CDR3. The CDR3 bases are TGTGCCAGCTCACCGGGGGCAGACGATCAGCCCCAGCATTTT. Encoded protein: CASSPGADDQPQHF.

Comments on this clonotype: With a much larger clone just one base away, this may be a read error. V gene TRBV27 combines with J gene TRBJ1-2; 10 bases are shared with TRBD1. This CDR3 region has 17 residues. Germline CDR1 reads MNHEY; CDR2 reads SMNVEV (reference sequence). CDR3: CVSSWDARQGAIYGYTF. Written as DNA, the CDR3 is TGTGTCAGCAGTTGGGACGCCCGACAGGGGGCTATCTATGGCTACACCTTC.

This clonotype was detected only a few times. V is TRBV6-2 or TRBV6-3 and J is TRBJ2-1, with 7 bases lining up with TRBD2. CDR1 is MNHEY, CDR2 SVGEGT, per germline. The CDR3 contains 17 residues. Trimming cost V 6 bases and J 7 bases; bases outside gene matches: 18. The CDR3 sequence: CASSPEPGLLPGNEQFF. The CDR3 DNA sequence: TGTGCCAGCAGCCCCGAACCGGGACTACTACCCGGGAATGAGCAGTTCTTC.

The chain links TRBV24-1 to TRBJ1-2; no reliable D call. Germline V CDR1 and CDR2: KGHDR, SFDVKD. The CDR3 totals 13 residues. V was pared by 5 bases and J by 2 bases, with 8 bases between. The CDR3 sequence is CATSAAGNYGYTF. CDR3 in DNA: TGTGCCACCAGTGCGGCGGGGAACTATGGCTACACCTTC.

This clonotype was seen a handful of times. The V call is TRBV6-1, the J call TRBJ2-3; 9 bases fit TRBD2. V was pared by 8 bases and J by 5 bases, with 11 bases of the junction left unmatched. The V gene's germline CDR1 is MNHNS and CDR2 SASEGT. This CDR3 is 15 amino acids long. The CDR3 loop is CASRGSGSDIDTQYF. CDR3 nucleotide sequence: TGTGCCAGCCGGGGTAGCGGGAGCGATATAGATACGCAGTATTTT.

This clonotype was seen many times. The gene calls are TRBV18 and TRBJ2-1; possible D gene TRBD2, 6 bases. Per germline, CDR1 KGHSH and CDR2 LQKENI. This CDR3 comprises 14 residues. Trimming pared 3 bases from V and 7 bases from J, leaving 13 bases between. The DNA for the CDR3 is TGTGCCAGCTCACCCGGGACTGGAGCGAATGAGCAGTTCTTC. Amino acids: CASSPGTGANEQFF. Full variable domain (rest looked up from reference TRBV18 and TRBJ2-1): NAGVMQNPRHLVRRRGQEARLRCSPMKGHSHVYWYRQLPEEGLKFMVYLQKENIIDESGMPKERFSAEFPKEGPSILRIQQVVRGDSAAYFCASSPGTGANEQFFGPGTRLTVL.

This clonotype was found a few times. The chain joins TRBV6-1 to TRBJ2-6, with a tentative D call TRBD1 (6 bases). Germline CDR1 reads MNHNS; CDR2 reads SASEGT. Trimming removed 5 bases at V and 4 bases at J, with 15 bases between. There are 16 residues in the CDR3. DNA for the CDR3: TGTGCCAGCAGTCGCTCAGGGGTTTCCGGGGCCAACGTCCTGACTTTC. Its translation: CASSRSGVSGANVLTF.

This clonotype was seen ten or more times. V is TRBV4-3 and J is TRBJ2-7; D is perhaps TRBD2 (6 bases). From germline, CDR1 is LGHNA and CDR2 YSLEER. The CDR3 sequence is 16 residues long. Deletions cut 4 bases from V and 2 bases from J, with 18 bases between. CDR3 protein: CASSRDIAVPPYEQYF. CDR3 sequence (DNA): TGCGCCAGCAGCCGAGACATAGCGGTTCCTCCCTACGAGCAGTACTTC.

This chain links TRBV27 with TRBJ2-7; perhaps TRBD1 as D (5 bases). The V end was cut by 1 base, the J end by 2 bases, with 12 bases between. The CDR3 spans 15 residues. The germline gives CDR1 MNHEY, CDR2 SMNVEV (reference sequence). CDR3 nucleotide sequence: TGTGCCAGCAGTTTATTCTCAGGGTTCGCCTACGAGCAGTACTTC. Protein sequence: CASSLFSGFAYEQYF.

This clonotype occurred many times. This rearrangement joins TRBV10-2 to TRBJ2-5; no clear D gene. The CDR3 runs to 15 residues. With 3 bases removed from V and 2 bases from J, the gap between germline ends came to 13 bases. Germline CDR1 WSHSY, CDR2 SAAADI. DNA for the CDR3: TGCGCCAGCAGTGATGAGACGGAATATCAAGAGACCCAGTACTTC. This sequence encodes CASSDETEYQETQYF.